This TCR beta chain was sequenced during a study of T cell responses to AZD1222 COVID-19 vaccine. The CDR3 length is 18 residues. V trimming: 0 bases; J trimming: 0 bases; junction bases outside the gene matches: 4. The germline CDR1 and CDR2 sequences are MNHEY and SMNVEV (reference sequence). This table comes from immunoSEQ multiplex PCR, and its TCRdb copy is limited to in-frame clones, with some not included. This sample yields about 27,000 clones, of which about 92% are seen a single time; 7.5% to 10% belongs to the top ten. The origin of this receptor is an adult who received the AZD1222 COVID-19 vaccine. The sequences come from peripheral blood, collected 28 days after the second AZD1222 dose. The chain carries TRBV27 and TRBJ2-3; TRBD2 aligns across 12 bases. CDR3 in amino acids: CASSLSGTSGFSTDTQYF. In DNA form, the CDR3 reads TGTGCCAGCAGTTTATCGGGGACTAGCGGGTTTAGCACAGATACGCAGTATTTT.